This TCR beta chain appears in the sequencing data of a study of T cell responses to AZD1222 COVID-19 vaccine. Study-wide results and caveats: Across spike, vaccine-associated CD4 TCRs were found, dominant at 160-218 and 743-854.

This table comes from immunoSEQ multiplex PCR, and its TCRdb copy is limited to in-frame clones, with some not included. This table has approximately 150,000 clones, around nine tenths appearing once. This CDR3 spans 13 amino acids. Trimming stripped 0 bases from V and 5 bases from J, with 7 bases between. This clone was observed once. Its antigen is undetermined. The material was peripheral blood, obtained on day 0 of AZD1222 vaccination. The receptor comes from an adult in good health. The chain links TRBV12-3 or TRBV12-4 to TRBJ2-5, with D perhaps TRBD1 (5 bases). CDR3 residues: CASSLAGVETQYF. Written as DNA, the CDR3 is TGTGCCAGCAGTTTAGCAGGGGTTGAGACCCAGTACTTC.